Each of the 29 T cell receptor beta chains below was sequenced from the same sample in a study of siplizumab effects on memory and regulatory T cells. Assay: immunoSEQ multiplex PCR; the TCRdb copy retains only in-frame clones and omits some. The sample yields some 96,000 clones, 94% seen once. Sequenced material: non-Treg CD4+ T cells sorted from blood. These receptors all come from a human donor in good health.

CDR3 in DNA: TGTGCCAGCAGCCTTGAAGACCGGGCCACTAATCAGCCCCAGCATTTT. Translation gives CASSLEDRATNQPQHF. V gene TRBV28 combines with J gene TRBJ1-5; no clear D. This CDR3 spans 16 amino acids. Germline CDR1 reads MDHEN; CDR2 reads SYDVKM. V gave up 6 bases and J gave up 4 bases, with 19 bases separating them.

The chain carries TRBV7-9 and TRBJ2-1; D remains unclear. Per germline, CDR1 SEHNR and CDR2 FQNEAQ (reference sequence). Trimming took 5 bases from V and 2 from J, leaving 7 bases between them. This CDR3 spans 13 amino acids. The CDR3 loop is CASSPRTYNEQFF. For the CDR3, the DNA is TGTGCCAGCAGCCCGCGCACCTACAATGAGCAGTTCTTC.

The genes are TRBV27 and TRBJ2-3; no clear D gene. This CDR3 has 12 amino acids. Between the trimmed V and J ends, which lost 5 bases and 1 base, there was a span of 4 bases. Germline V gene lookup returns CDR1 MNHEY and CDR2 SMNVEV (reference sequence). The CDR3 protein is CASSTRTDTQYF. CDR3 bases: TGTGCCAGCAGTACACGCACAGATACGCAGTATTTT.

The chain employs TRBV30 and TRBJ1-2; D gene ambiguous. Germline CDR1 GTSNPN, CDR2 SVGIG (reference sequence). With 8 bases removed from V and 3 bases from J, the gap between germline ends came to 13 bases. The CDR3 length is 12 residues. The CDR3 loop reads CAGDDGYYGYTF. CDR3 nucleotides: TGTGCCGGAGACGACGGATACTATGGCTACACCTTC. Using reference TRBV30 and TRBJ1-2 for the parts outside the CDR3, the full variable domain is SQTIHQWPATLVQPVGSPLSLECTVEGTSNPNLYWYRQAAGRGLQLLFYSVGIGQISSEVPQNLSASRPQDRQFILSSKKLLLSDSGFYLCAGDDGYYGYTFGSGTRLTVV.

The chain recombines TRBV4-1 with TRBJ2-2, with 8 bases fitting TRBD2. This CDR3 is 16 amino acids long. J was trimmed by 7 bases and V by 0 bases; bases with no gene match: 7. Germline V lookup: CDR1 MGHRA, CDR2 YSYEKL. CDR3 residues: CASSQEIGRAYGELFF. The DNA of the CDR3 is TGCGCCAGCAGCCAAGAAATCGGGAGGGCCTACGGGGAGCTGTTTTTT.

The chain links TRBV7-3 to TRBJ2-7, with 9 bases aligning to TRBD2. Germline assignment: CDR1 SGHTA and CDR2 FQGTGA. The CDR3 length is 15 residues. Losses at the gene ends were 3 bases for V and 5 bases for J; bases not matched to a gene: 8. CDR3 region: CASSLMAGGIHEQYF. Here the CDR3 DNA reads TGTGCCAGCAGCTTGATGGCGGGAGGGATACACGAGCAGTACTTC.

This chain links TRBV4-1 with TRBJ2-2; D is possibly TRBD1 or TRBD2 (5 bases each). V lost 6 bases to trimming and J lost 6 bases, with 26 bases between them. The CDR3 sequence is 18 residues long. Germline V gives CDR1 MGHRA, CDR2 YSYEKL. The CDR3 region has the DNA TGCGCCAGCAGATCCCTCCGGAACCGGGACCGTGGGGCCGGGGAGCTGTTTTTT. Translation gives CASRSLRNRDRGAGELFF.

The chain recombines TRBV7-9 with TRBJ2-7; the D is unclear. Germline-derived CDR1 and CDR2 are SEHNR and FQNEAQ (reference sequence). V gave up 3 bases and J gave up 0 bases, with 3 bases separating them. This CDR3 has 12 amino acids. CDR3 nucleotide sequence: TGTGCCAGCAGCTTCCCCTCCTACGAGCAGTACTTC. The encoded protein is CASSFPSYEQYF.

The chain combines TRBV12-5 with TRBJ1-1; TRBD1 aligns across 10 bases. J gave up 5 bases and V 1 base, and 7 bases lay outside the gene matches. The germline CDR1 and CDR2 sequences are LGHNT and FRNRAP. The CDR3 has 16 residues. CDR3: CASGLGLWTGGTEAFF. CDR3 DNA sequence: TGTGCTAGTGGTTTGGGTCTTTGGACAGGGGGGACTGAAGCTTTCTTT.

The V and J genes are TRBV2 and TRBJ2-5, with 10 bases identical to TRBD1. With 6 bases clipped from V and 5 bases from J, the junction kept 6 bases outside the gene matches. CDR3 length: 14 amino acids. Germline V CDR1 and CDR2: SNHLY, FYNNEI. CDR3 bases: TGTGCCAGCAGGACAGGGGGCGCTATGGAGACCCAGTACTTC. Translation: CASRTGGAMETQYF.

This clone was found a few times. The chain links TRBV11-2 to TRBJ2-2, with 12 bases matching TRBD2. V lost 5 bases, J lost 5 bases, and 9 bases stayed unmatched. Germline V lookup: CDR1 SGHAT, CDR2 FQNNGV. The CDR3 consists of 17 residues. The CDR3 sequence: CASSAETSGRLTGELFF. The CDR3 DNA follows: TGTGCCAGCAGCGCCGAGACTAGCGGGAGATTGACCGGGGAGCTGTTTTTT.

The V gene is TRBV2, the J gene TRBJ1-5; 7 nucleotides align to TRBD1. V shed 6 bases, J shed 7 bases, and the junction held 12 bases outside the gene matches. The germline V gene has CDR1 SNHLY and CDR2 FYNNEI. This CDR3 is 15 amino acids long. CDR3 sequence: CASSPKTGYGQPQHF. The CDR3, as DNA: TGTGCCAGCAGCCCCAAGACAGGGTACGGGCAGCCCCAGCATTTT.

The V call is TRBV6-6, the J call TRBJ1-5, with unresolved D. Germline values: CDR1 MNHNY, CDR2 SVGAGI (reference sequence). This CDR3 region has 16 residues. V lost 2 bases and J 2 bases, leaving 13 bases between the germline ends. The CDR3 loop is CASSYGKSGGNQPQHF. The CDR3 nucleotides read TGTGCCAGCAGTTACGGGAAATCAGGTGGCAATCAGCCCCAGCATTTT.

The V and J genes are TRBV21-1 and TRBJ1-2. TRBV21-1 is termed a pseudogene. CDR3 size: 13 residues. The CDR3 reads CASSKGRASGYTF. DNA for the CDR3: TGTGCCAGCAGCAAAGGAAGGGCAAGTGGCTACACCTTC.

The CDR3 bases are TGTGCCAGCGCCATTCGGGGGCCGCCTTACAATGAGCAGTTCTTC. Translating it yields CASAIRGPPYNEQFF. V and J are TRBV18 and TRBJ2-1; TRBD1 or TRBD2 may be the D gene (6 bases each). This CDR3 is 15 amino acids long. Between the trimmed V and J ends, which lost 8 bases and 4 bases, there was a span of 18 bases. CDR1 is KGHSH and CDR2 is LQKENI in the germline V gene.

This chain joins TRBV7-6 and TRBJ2-1; 12 positions match TRBD2. CDR3 length: 16 amino acids. V shed 4 bases, J shed 4 bases, and the junction held 5 bases outside the gene matches. Germline CDR1 and CDR2: SGHVS and FNYEAQ. The CDR3 loop reads CASSSDLAGGYNEQFF. CDR3 DNA: TGTGCCAGCAGCTCAGACCTAGCGGGAGGGTACAATGAGCAGTTCTTC.

The chain has TRBV5-5 and TRBJ1-1; D not resolved. CDR1 is SGHKS and CDR2 is YYEKEE in the germline V gene (reference sequence). The CDR3 has 13 amino acids. The ends were cut back, 1 base at V and 1 base at J, with 5 bases in the middle. The CDR3 DNA follows: TGTGCCAGCAGCTTGTGGGGGAACACTGAAGCTTTCTTT. It specifies CASSLWGNTEAFF.

The rearrangement joins TRBV28 to TRBJ2-7; D is perhaps TRBD1 (6 bases). Trimming took 3 bases from V and 6 from J, leaving 18 bases between them. Germline V gene data show CDR1 as MDHEN and CDR2 as SYDVKM. CDR3 size: 15 residues. This chain's CDR3 is CASSFWPGAPSEQYF. Here the CDR3 DNA reads TGTGCCAGCAGTTTTTGGCCAGGGGCCCCCTCCGAGCAGTACTTC.

The chain couples TRBV28 to TRBJ2-2; possibly TRBD2 for D (5 bases). The CDR3 extends over 13 amino acids. V dropped 3 bases and J dropped 9 bases, with 11 bases sitting between them. Per germline, CDR1 MDHEN and CDR2 SYDVKM. In DNA, the CDR3 is TGTGCCAGCAGTTTTCGGGAACACCGGGAGCTGTTTTTT. Translation: CASSFREHRELFF.

The genes are TRBV5-4 and TRBJ2-3, with a weak D call TRBD2 (6 bases). V lost 5 bases and J lost 4, with 20 bases in between. Germline V lookup: CDR1 SGHNT, CDR2 YYREEE (reference sequence). CDR3 length: 16 amino acids. CDR3 amino acids: CASSLGTSSGSDTQYF. Here the CDR3 DNA reads TGTGCCAGCAGTCTGGGAACTAGCTCTGGGTCAGATACGCAGTATTTT. The complete variable domain, with remaining parts taken from reference TRBV5-4 and TRBJ2-3, reads ETGVTQSPTHLIKTRGQQVTLRCSSQSGHNTVSWYQQALGQGPQFIFQYYREEENGRGNFPPRFSGLQFPNYSSELNVNALELDDSALYLCASSLGTSSGSDTQYFGPGTRLTVL.

V usage is TRBV11-3 and J usage is TRBJ2-2; tentative D call: TRBD1 (6 bases). The germline CDR1 and CDR2 sequences are SGHNT and YENEEA. The length of the CDR3 is 14 residues. Trimming pared 4 bases from V and 3 bases from J, leaving 9 bases between. The CDR3 region has the DNA TGTGCCAGCAGCTCAGGGGTGGACACCGGGGAGCTGTTTTTT. Translation: CASSSGVDTGELFF.

The gene calls are TRBV2 and TRBJ2-3, with a tentative D call TRBD1 (6 bases). The germline V and J ends were trimmed by 4 bases and 3 bases, with 14 bases remaining between them. Per the germline V gene, CDR1 is SNHLY and CDR2 is FYNNEI. The CDR3 has 15 amino acids. This chain's CDR3 is CASSGQAIPTDTQYF. As DNA, the CDR3 is TGTGCCAGCAGTGGACAGGCGATACCGACAGATACGCAGTATTTT.

The V call is TRBV18, the J call TRBJ2-4; weak D call: TRBD1 (6 bases). Trimming stripped 3 bases from V and 8 bases from J, with 17 bases between. Per germline, CDR1 KGHSH and CDR2 LQKENI. CDR3 length: 15 residues. DNA for the CDR3: TGTGCCAGCTCACCTCCATCGAAAGGGGGAGACATTCAGTACTTC. Its translation is CASSPPSKGGDIQYF.

V and J are TRBV5-6 and TRBJ1-6, with D unclear. Trimming pared 7 bases from V and 7 bases from J, leaving 12 bases between. This CDR3 is built from 13 residues. CDR1 SGHDT and CDR2 YYEEEE come from the germline V gene. For the CDR3, the DNA is TGTGCCAGCGCATCCCGGCGGAATTCACCCCTCCACTTT. It yields the protein CASASRRNSPLHF.

The chain employs TRBV5-1 and TRBJ2-5, with D possibly being TRBD1 (5 bases). The CDR3 is made up of 14 amino acids. V was cut by 8 bases and J by 4 bases, with 18 bases left in between. Germline V gives CDR1 SGHRS, CDR2 YFSETQ. Written as DNA, the CDR3 is TGCGCCAGTTCAATAACAGGAAGGGGAGAGACCCAGTACTTC. It is translated as CASSITGRGETQYF.

The CDR3 is CASSSGPRSNNEQFF. The CDR3 DNA reads as TGTGCCAGCAGCTCGGGACCACGCTCAAACAATGAGCAGTTCTTC. This chain uses TRBV11-3 with TRBJ2-1; the D gene could be TRBD1 or TRBD2 (5 bases each). Trimming pared 4 bases from V and 5 bases from J, leaving 15 bases between. The CDR3 is made up of 15 amino acids. Germline V lookup: CDR1 SGHNT, CDR2 YENEEA.

This clone was observed once. V gene TRBV19 combines with J gene TRBJ1-1, with D possibly matching TRBD1 (5 bases). Trimming left V 4 bases short and J 1 base short, with 7 bases between. Germline CDR1 is LNHDA and CDR2 is SQIVND (reference sequence). This CDR3 contains 13 residues. CDR3 sequence: CASSTTGNTEAFF. As DNA, the CDR3 is TGTGCCAGTAGTACTACAGGGAACACTGAAGCTTTCTTT.

The genes are TRBV4-2 and TRBJ2-7; D is uncertain. V was pared by 1 base and J by 5 bases, with 15 bases between. Germline values: CDR1 LGHNA, CDR2 YNFKEQ. This CDR3 is built from 15 residues. CDR3 region: CASSQGRMGTNEQYF. The CDR3 DNA reads as TGTGCCAGCAGCCAAGGGAGAATGGGTACCAACGAGCAGTACTTC.

The chain joins TRBV5-8 to TRBJ2-2; 9 bases match TRBD1. The germline CDR1 and CDR2 sequences are SGHTS and YDEGEE. Unmatched junction bases numbered 11, after V lost 4 bases and J lost 7 bases. This CDR3 contains 16 residues. CDR3 nucleotide sequence: TGTGCCAGCAGCCCGGGACAGGGCACGAAGGGCGGGGAGCTGTTTTTT. It codes for CASSPGQGTKGGELFF.